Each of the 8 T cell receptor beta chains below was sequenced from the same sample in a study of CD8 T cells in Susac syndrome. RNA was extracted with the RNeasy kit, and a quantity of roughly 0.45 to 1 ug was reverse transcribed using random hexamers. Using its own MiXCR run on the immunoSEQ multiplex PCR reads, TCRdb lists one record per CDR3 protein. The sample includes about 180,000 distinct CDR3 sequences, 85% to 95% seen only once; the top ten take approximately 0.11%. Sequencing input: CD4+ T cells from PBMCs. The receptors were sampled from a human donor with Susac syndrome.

The chain's CDR3 is CASSQDGGYEQYF. DNA of the CDR3: TGCGCCAGCAGCCAAGACGGGGGTTACGAGCAGTACTTC. This sequence joins TRBV4-3 and TRBJ2-7; D possibly corresponds to TRBD2 (6 bases). In germline, CDR1 is LGHNA, CDR2 YSLEER. CDR3 size: 13 residues. The V end was cut by 0 bases, the J end by 4 bases, with 7 bases between.

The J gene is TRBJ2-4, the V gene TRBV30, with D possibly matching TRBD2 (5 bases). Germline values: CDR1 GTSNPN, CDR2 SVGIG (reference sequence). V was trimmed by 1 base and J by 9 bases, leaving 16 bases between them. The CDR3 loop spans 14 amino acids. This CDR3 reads CAWSGGRVKGIQYF. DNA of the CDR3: TGTGCCTGGAGTGGAGGGCGAGTAAAGGGCATTCAGTACTTC.

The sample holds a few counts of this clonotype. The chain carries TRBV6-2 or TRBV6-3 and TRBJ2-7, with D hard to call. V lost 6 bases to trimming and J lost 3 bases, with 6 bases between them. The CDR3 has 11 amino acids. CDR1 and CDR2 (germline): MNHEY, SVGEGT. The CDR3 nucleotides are TGTGCCAGCAGCGAAAACTACGAGCAGTACTTC. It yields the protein CASSENYEQYF.

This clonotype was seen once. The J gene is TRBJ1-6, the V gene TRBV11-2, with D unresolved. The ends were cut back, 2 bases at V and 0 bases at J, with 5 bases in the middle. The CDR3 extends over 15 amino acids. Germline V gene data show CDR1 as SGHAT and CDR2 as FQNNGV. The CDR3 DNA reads TGTGCCAGCAGCTTAAGTGGCTCCTATAATTCACCCCTCCACTTT. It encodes CASSLSGSYNSPLHF.

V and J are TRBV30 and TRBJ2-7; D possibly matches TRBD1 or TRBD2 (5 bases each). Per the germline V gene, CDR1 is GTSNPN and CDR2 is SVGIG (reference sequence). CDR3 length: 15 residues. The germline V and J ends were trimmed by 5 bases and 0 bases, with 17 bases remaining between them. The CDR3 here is CAWGAGVASSYEQYF. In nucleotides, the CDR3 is TGTGCCTGGGGGGCGGGCGTCGCGAGCTCCTACGAGCAGTACTTC.

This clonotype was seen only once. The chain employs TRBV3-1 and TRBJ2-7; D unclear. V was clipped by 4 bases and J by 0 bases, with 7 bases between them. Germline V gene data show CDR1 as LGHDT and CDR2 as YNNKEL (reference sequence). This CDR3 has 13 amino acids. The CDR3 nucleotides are TGTGCCAGCAGCCGAGCAGCCTCCTACGAGCAGTACTTC. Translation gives CASSRAASYEQYF.

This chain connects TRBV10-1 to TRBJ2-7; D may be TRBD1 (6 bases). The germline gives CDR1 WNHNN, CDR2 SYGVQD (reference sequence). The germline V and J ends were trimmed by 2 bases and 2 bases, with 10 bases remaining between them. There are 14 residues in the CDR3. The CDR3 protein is CASSEGGLPYEQYF. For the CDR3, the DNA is TGCGCCAGCAGTGAGGGGGGCTTACCCTACGAGCAGTACTTC.

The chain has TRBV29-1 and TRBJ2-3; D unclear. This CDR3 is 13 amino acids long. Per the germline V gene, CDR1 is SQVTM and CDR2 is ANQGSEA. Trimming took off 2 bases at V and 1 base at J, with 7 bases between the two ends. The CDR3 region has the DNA TGCAGCGTTGAATTCGGAGGCACAGATACGCAGTATTTT. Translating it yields CSVEFGGTDTQYF.